The rows below give T cell receptor beta chains drawn from one sample of a study of blood T cell repertoires in COVID-19. Profiled with immunoSEQ multiplex PCR; TCRdb holds only in-frame clones, not every one. The sample includes 200,000 to 250,000 clones, around 87% of them seen just once. The sample taken for sequencing was peripheral blood. The receptors come from a man in his 60s with acute or convalescent COVID-19. CDR3s leave out the opening cysteine and the closing phenylalanine or tryptophan. The D gene is left open where the match is weak.

v_gene,d_gene,j_gene,CDR3aa
TRBV2,-,TRBJ1-6,ASTPVRAYNSPLH
TRBV7-9,-,TRBJ1-1,ASSWAIFMNTEAF
TRBV4-1,TRBD1,TRBJ1-3,ASSFGPPGQGFSGNTIY
TRBV12-5,TRBD1,TRBJ1-2,ASGLSYDRDGYT
TRBV5-1,-,TRBJ1-1,ASSLGRGAMNTEAF
TRBV5-4,TRBD1,TRBJ2-1,ASSPVPGTGSYNEQF
TRBV18,TRBD1,TRBJ1-5,ASSPLSTGTGGAQPQH
TRBV18,TRBD1,TRBJ1-2,ASSPLQGDYGYT
TRBV28,TRBD2,TRBJ2-5,ASSLNGGAPILETQY
TRBV27,-,TRBJ1-6,ASSLGGSPTYNSPLH
TRBV19,-,TRBJ1-1,ASSIDWAGNTEAF
TRBV11-2,TRBD1,TRBJ2-1,ASSPRPDRGRYNEQF
TRBV28,-,TRBJ2-7,ASSLWPGSEGEQY